Below are 17 T cell receptor beta chains sequenced from a single sample in a study of CD8+ T cells in alopecia areata. The authors extracted RNA and reverse transcribed it into cDNA as the sequencing template. The protocol was immunoSEQ multiplex PCR, while the TCRdb copy is restricted to in-frame clones and leaves out a portion. The specimen has about 2,100 clones, none found just once. Time point noted: mouse skin 3 weeks after grafting. The sequences come from skin, collected at week 3. These receptors all stem from a C3H/HeJ mouse with alopecia areata. The strain is characterized by the MHC haplotype H2-k.

This clone was counted at least ten times. Germline and genes here are mouse. The missing CDR3 end, 4 residues past where the read stops, is filled in from the germline J gene. The gene calls are TRBV31 and TRBJ1-2, with TRBD1 matching over 7 bases. The CDR3 covers 14 residues. The trim removed 3 bases at V and 0 bases at J, leaving 4 bases unmatched. Germline loops: CDR1 GKSSPN, CDR2 SITVG. Partial CDR3 DNA: TGTGCCTGGAGCCGGGACAGAGCAAACTCC. Its protein product is CAWSRDRANS. The full CDR3 reads CAWSRDRANSDYTF.

This clone was seen at least ten times. This may be a read error, as it is one base from a much larger clone. Gene names and germline refer to mouse. The read falls 4 residues short of the CDR3 end, and the missing part is taken from the germline J gene. The rearrangement uses TRBV19 and TRBJ2-7, with D possibly matching TRBD1 (6 bases). Germline V gene sequence: CDR1 FNHDT, CDR2 SITEND (reference sequence). Trimming removed 1 base from V and 2 bases from J, with 10 bases in between. This CDR3 region has 14 residues. CDR3 in amino acids: CASSIRGSPYEQYF. The sequenced CDR3 bases are TGTGCCAGCAGTATAAGGGGGAGCCCCTAT.

In its sample, this clone is medium-sized. The germline and genes are mouse ones. The CDR3 is cut off 4 residues early in the read; its end comes from the germline J gene. The chain employs TRBV19 and TRBJ2-7; weak D call: TRBD2 (6 bases). Trimming took 5 bases from V and 0 from J, leaving 15 bases between them. CDR3 length equals 15 residues. In germline, CDR1 is FNHDT, CDR2 SITEND (reference sequence). The CDR3 spells CASSPGGLSSYEQYF. The CDR3 DNA, read in part, is TGTGCCAGCAGCCCGGGGGGTCTGAGCTCCTAT. The full variable domain, rest sourced from reference TRBV19 and TRBJ2-7, is GGIITQTPKFLIGQEGQKLTLKCQQNFNHDTMYWYRQDSGKGLRLIYYSITENDLQKGDLSEGYDASREKKSSFSLTVTSAQKNEMAVFLCASSPGGLSSYEQYFGPGTRLTVL.

This clone was picked up many times. The gene symbols are mouse symbols. The DNA ends 4 residues before the CDR3 does, and the rest of the CDR3 is filled in from the germline J gene. The rearrangement links TRBV12-2 to TRBJ2-7; tentatively, D is TRBD1 (6 bases). The V gene's germline CDR1 is SGHLS and CDR2 HYDKME. This CDR3 has 12 amino acids. The CDR3 bases that were read are TGTGCCAGCTCTCTGACAGGATAT. As protein: CASSLTGY. The whole CDR3 is CASSLTGYEQYF.

This clone was counted at least ten times. The genes and germline here are from mouse. The CDR3 end is not reached by the read, which stops 4 residues before it; the germline J gene fills it in. The V and J genes are TRBV13-3 and TRBJ2-1; 7 bases fit TRBD2. This CDR3 has 14 amino acids. Germline-derived CDR1 and CDR2 are NNHDY and SYVADS. V was pared by 6 bases and J by 3 bases, with 6 bases of the junction left unmatched. CDR3: CASNHWGPYAEQFF. The CDR3 DNA, read in part, is TGTGCCAGCAATCACTGGGGCCCCTATGCT.

This clone was recorded at least ten times. Germline and genes: mouse. The observed sequence ends 4 residues before the CDR3 terminus, with the missing tail filled in from the germline J gene. This chain uses TRBV5 with TRBJ2-5; TRBD1 is a possible D gene (6 bases). The CDR3 is 14 amino acids. The germline gives CDR1 LGHNA, CDR2 YNLKQL (reference sequence). The germline V and J ends were trimmed by 6 bases and 0 bases, with 10 bases remaining between them. The sequenced part of the CDR3 DNA is TGTGCCAGCAGTTCCGGGACAAACCAAGAC. It encodes CASSSGTNQD. The whole CDR3 region reads CASSSGTNQDTQYF.

This clone has a count of ten or more. Germline and genes: mouse. The CDR3 end falls 4 residues outside the read, so it is completed with the germline J gene. This rearrangement joins TRBV5 to TRBJ1-1; D ambiguous. Per germline, CDR1 LGHNA and CDR2 YNLKQL (reference sequence). Deletions cut 1 base from V and 1 base from J, with 1 base between. The CDR3 runs to 12 residues. The CDR3 spells CASSQGNTEVFF. The sequenced part of the CDR3 DNA is TGTGCCAGCAGCCAAGGGAACACA.

This clone was seen more than once but under ten times. Gene names and germline match the mouse. The read stops 4 residues short of the end of the CDR3; the missing end is completed from the germline J gene. J is TRBJ1-2 and V is TRBV29, with 8 bases aligning to TRBD1. V lost 6 bases, J lost 3 bases, and 6 bases stayed unmatched. CDR1 is MSHET, CDR2 SYDVDS, per germline. This CDR3 spans 14 amino acids. The sequenced CDR3 bases are TGTGCTAGCAGCTCCGGGACAGGCCACTCC. This translates into CASSSGTGHS. The CDR3, in full, reads CASSSGTGHSDYTF.

Within the sample, this clone is medium-sized. All gene names here are mouse names. The read is 4 residues too short to cover the CDR3 end, so that end is filled in from the germline J gene. The rearrangement joins TRBV19 to TRBJ2-3, with D possibly matching TRBD1 (5 bases). With 4 bases removed from V and 4 bases from J, the gap between germline ends came to 10 bases. Germline V CDR1 and CDR2: FNHDT, SITEND (reference sequence). The CDR3 loop spans 13 amino acids. CDR3 DNA (partial): TGTGCCAGCAGTCCGTCAGGGACAGAA. It is translated as CASSPSGTE. The full CDR3 protein is CASSPSGTETLYF. Based on the CDR3 plus reference TRBV19 and TRBJ2-3, the full variable domain is GGIITQTPKFLIGQEGQKLTLKCQQNFNHDTMYWYRQDSGKGLRLIYYSITENDLQKGDLSEGYDASREKKSSFSLTVTSAQKNEMAVFLCASSPSGTETLYFGSGTRLTVL.

In its sample, this clone ranks as medium-sized. These gene names are mouse names. The read is 4 residues too short to cover the CDR3 end, so that end is filled in from the germline J gene. The rearrangement joins TRBV19 to TRBJ2-7; possible D gene TRBD2, 6 bases. The V and J ends lost 2 bases and 0 bases respectively, with 6 bases between them. The CDR3 has 13 amino acids. The V gene's germline CDR1 is FNHDT and CDR2 SITEND (reference sequence). The DNA read from the CDR3 is TGTGCCAGCAGTATGGGGGGCTCCTAT. Amino acids: CASSMGGSY. The complete CDR3 sequence is CASSMGGSYEQYF.

This clone has at least ten counts. The genes are named according to mouse. The read ends 3 residues shy of where the CDR3 ends; the end is completed using the germline J gene. The genes are TRBV15 and TRBJ1-6; 12 positions match TRBD1. TRBJ1-6 is flagged as an ORF with uncertain function. The CDR3 is 16 amino acids. V was pared by 7 bases and J by 7 bases, with 8 bases of the junction left unmatched. Germline V gene data show CDR1 as SGHND and CDR2 as FRSKSL. The CDR3 region is CASTPGQGARNSPLYF. Incomplete CDR3 DNA: TGTGCCAGCACTCCGGGACAGGGGGCGCGGAATTCGCCC.

This clone was seen many times. Mouse gene names and germline throughout. The CDR3 end lies 4 residues beyond the end of the read and is filled in from the germline J gene. The chain employs TRBV13-2 and TRBJ2-5; possibly TRBD1 for D (7 bases). Germline loops: CDR1 NNHNN, CDR2 SYGAGS (reference sequence). The V end lost 0 bases, the J end lost 3 bases, and 11 bases lay between the germline ends. The CDR3 spans 15 residues. The sequenced CDR3 bases are TGTGCCAGCGGTGATGCAGGGGGGTCGCAAGAC. Residues: CASGDAGGSQD. The CDR3 in its entirety is CASGDAGGSQDTQYF.

Notes on this clone: The gene names here belong to mouse. The read terminates 4 residues ahead of where the CDR3 ends, so the germline J gene completes it. V is TRBV31 and J is TRBJ2-7, with 7 positions matching TRBD2. Germline V gene sequence: CDR1 GKSSPN, CDR2 SITVG. This CDR3 is 13 amino acids long. The part of the CDR3 DNA that was read is TGTGCCTGGAGTCTGGGCTGGGGGTAT. Translating it yields CAWSLGWGY. In full, the CDR3 is CAWSLGWGYEQYF.

This clone was observed at least ten times. Any gene name here is a mouse gene name. Read coverage stops 4 residues before the CDR3 terminus; the germline J gene supplies the remainder. The rearrangement links TRBV13-2 to TRBJ2-1, with TRBD2 matching over 7 bases. Germline V lookup: CDR1 NNHNN, CDR2 SYGAGS (reference sequence). The CDR3 is 15 residues long. J lost 3 bases, V lost 2 bases, and 5 bases had no gene match. CDR3 sequence: CASGEPGLSYAEQFF. The DNA read from the CDR3 is TGTGCCAGCGGTGAGCCGGGACTGAGCTATGCT.

This clone is judged medium-sized. Genes and germline come from the mouse. The CDR3 extends 4 residues past the end of the read, so its final part is completed from the germline J gene. The chain recombines TRBV19 with TRBJ1-2; 7 nucleotides align to TRBD1. After removal of 5 bases from V and 0 bases from J, the junction contained 4 bases not matched to a gene. This CDR3 has 14 amino acids. Germline V gene lookup returns CDR1 FNHDT and CDR2 SITEND (reference sequence). The CDR3 loop reads CASRGDRTNSDYTF. The CDR3 bases that were read are TGTGCCAGCAGGGGGGACAGAACAAACTCC.

This clone qualifies as medium-sized (0.01 to 0.1%). The germline and genes are mouse ones. The read ends 4 residues before the CDR3 terminus; that terminus is restored from the germline J gene. The chain carries TRBV4 and TRBJ2-1, with TRBD1 matching 9 bases. V gave up 7 bases and J gave up 5 bases; unmatched junction bases: 3. The CDR3 runs 13 residues. Germline values: CDR1 LGHDT, CDR2 YNNKQL (reference sequence). The CDR3 DNA, read in part, is TGTGCCAGCATAGACAGGGGGGATGCT. Its translation is CASIDRGDA. The complete CDR3 protein is CASIDRGDAEQFF. Looking up the rest from reference TRBV4 and TRBJ2-1 gives the full variable domain: ETAVFQTPNYHVTQVGNEVSFNCKQTLGHDTMYWYKQDSKKLLKIMFSYNNKQLIVNETVPRRFSPQSSDKAHLNLRIKSVEPEDSAVYLCASIDRGDAEQFFGPGTRLTVL.

Relative to its sample, this clone is medium-sized. Gene names denote mouse genes. The read is 4 residues too short to cover the CDR3 end, so that end is filled in from the germline J gene. The chain recombines TRBV13-1 with TRBJ2-7; 11 bases match TRBD2. There are 15 residues in the CDR3. Germline V gives CDR1 NSHNY, CDR2 SYGAGN. Trimming removed 3 bases from V and 3 bases from J; junction bases left unmatched: 5. CDR3 in amino acids: CASSGVLGGRYEQYF. Partial CDR3 DNA: TGTGCCAGCAGTGGGGTACTGGGGGGGCGCTAT.